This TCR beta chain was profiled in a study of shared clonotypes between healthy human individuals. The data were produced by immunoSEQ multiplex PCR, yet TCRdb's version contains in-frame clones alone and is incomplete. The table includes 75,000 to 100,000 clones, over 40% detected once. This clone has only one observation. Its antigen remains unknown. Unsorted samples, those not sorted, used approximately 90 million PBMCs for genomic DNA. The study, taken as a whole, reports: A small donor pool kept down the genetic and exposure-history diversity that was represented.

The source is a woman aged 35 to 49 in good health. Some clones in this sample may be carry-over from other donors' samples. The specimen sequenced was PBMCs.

CDR3 coding DNA: TGTGCCAGCAGTCCGCGGACAGGCCAAGAGACCCAGTACTTC. It specifies CASSPRTGQETQYF. The chain is built from TRBV25-1 and TRBJ2-5; the match to TRBD1 covers 7 bases. The V segment lost 5 bases and the J segment 1 base; nucleotides outside the gene matches: 4. The germline CDR1 and CDR2 sequences are MGHDK and SYGVNS. This CDR3 spans 14 amino acids.